This T cell receptor (beta chain) was captured by sequencing in a study of blood T cell repertoires in COVID-19. Turning to the study itself: Spain, Italy and the United States supplied samples that represented acute and convalescent COVID-19.

The CDR3 covers 15 residues. Per the original data handling: Reference gene primer amplification in the assay estimated nucleated cell counts. Libraries were prepared by immunoSEQ multiplex PCR; TCRdb keeps only in-frame clonotypes and omits some of them. The V and J calls and the clone size are those of that table, but D and trimming were determined from the DNA. The top ten hold 2.5% to 3% of the sample, which has about 74,000 clones, more than 85% seen once. The receptor comes from a man aged 50-59 years with COVID-19, enrolled during active disease. The chain uses TRBV21-1 and TRBJ2-1; the table's D call TRBD2 went unverified against the DNA. TRBV21-1 is a recognized pseudogene. The sample consisted of peripheral blood. The chain's CDR3 is CASSLTGVRNNEQFF. DNA of the CDR3: TGTGCCAGCAGTTTGACGGGAGTTAGAAACAATGAGCAGTTCTTC.